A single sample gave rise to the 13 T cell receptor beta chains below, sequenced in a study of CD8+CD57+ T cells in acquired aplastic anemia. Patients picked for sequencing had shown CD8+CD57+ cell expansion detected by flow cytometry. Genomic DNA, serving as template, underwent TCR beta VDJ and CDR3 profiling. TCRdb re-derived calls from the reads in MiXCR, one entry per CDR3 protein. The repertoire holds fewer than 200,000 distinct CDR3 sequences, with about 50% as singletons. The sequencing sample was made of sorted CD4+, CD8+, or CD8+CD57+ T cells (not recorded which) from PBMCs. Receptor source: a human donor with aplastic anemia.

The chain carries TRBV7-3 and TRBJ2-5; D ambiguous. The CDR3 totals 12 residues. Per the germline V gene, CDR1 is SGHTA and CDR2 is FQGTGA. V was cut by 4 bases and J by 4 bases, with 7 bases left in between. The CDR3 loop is CASSSTRETQYF. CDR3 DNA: TGTGCCAGCAGCTCAACGCGAGAGACCCAGTACTTC.

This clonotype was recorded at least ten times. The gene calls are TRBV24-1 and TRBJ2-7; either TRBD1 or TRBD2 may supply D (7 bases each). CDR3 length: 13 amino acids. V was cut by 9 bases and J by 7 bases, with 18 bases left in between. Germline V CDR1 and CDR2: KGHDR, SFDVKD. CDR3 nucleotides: TGTGCCACCGGGGTAAACCAGGGGGGGGAGCAGTACTTC. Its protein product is CATGVNQGGEQYF.

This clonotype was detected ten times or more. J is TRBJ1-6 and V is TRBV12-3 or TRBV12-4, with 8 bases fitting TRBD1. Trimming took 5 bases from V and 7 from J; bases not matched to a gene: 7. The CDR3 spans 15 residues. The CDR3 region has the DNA TGTGCCAGCAGTCTTCTACAGGGGGGGAATTCACCCCTCCACTTT. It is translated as CASSLLQGGNSPLHF.

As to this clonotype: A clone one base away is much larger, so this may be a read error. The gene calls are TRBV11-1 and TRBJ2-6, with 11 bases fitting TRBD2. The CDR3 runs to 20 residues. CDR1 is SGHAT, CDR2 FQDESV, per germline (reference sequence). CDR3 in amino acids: CASSLTLAGGPSSGTNVLTF. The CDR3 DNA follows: TGTGCCAGCAGCTTAACGCTAGCGGGGGGCCCCAGCTCTGGGACCAACGTCCTGACTTTC.

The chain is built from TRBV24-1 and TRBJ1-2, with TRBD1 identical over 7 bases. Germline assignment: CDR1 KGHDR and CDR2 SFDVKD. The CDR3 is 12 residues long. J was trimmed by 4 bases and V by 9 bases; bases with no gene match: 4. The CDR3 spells CATLDRVYGYTF. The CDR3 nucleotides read TGTGCCACCCTTGACAGGGTCTATGGCTACACCTTC.

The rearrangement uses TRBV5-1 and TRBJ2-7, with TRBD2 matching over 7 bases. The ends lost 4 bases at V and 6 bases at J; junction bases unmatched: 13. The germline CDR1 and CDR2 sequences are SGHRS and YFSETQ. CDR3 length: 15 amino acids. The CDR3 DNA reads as TGCGCCAGCAGCCAAGCTGAGACTAGCTACGGCGAGCAGTACTTC. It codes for CASSQAETSYGEQYF.

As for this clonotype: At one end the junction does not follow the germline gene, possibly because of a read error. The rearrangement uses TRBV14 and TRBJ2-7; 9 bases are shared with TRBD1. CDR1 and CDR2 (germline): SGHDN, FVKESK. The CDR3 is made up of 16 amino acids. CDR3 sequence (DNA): TGCGCCAGCAGCTCGGTCACAGGGGGCGTCCCCTACGAGCAGTACTTC. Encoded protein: CASSSVTGGVPYEQYF.

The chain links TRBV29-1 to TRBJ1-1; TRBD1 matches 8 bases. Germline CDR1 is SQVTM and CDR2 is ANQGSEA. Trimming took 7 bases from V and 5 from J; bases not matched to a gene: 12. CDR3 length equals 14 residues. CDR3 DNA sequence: TGCAGCGACTGGACAGGGCGGCGTGAAACTGAAGCTTTCTTT. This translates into CSDWTGRRETEAFF.

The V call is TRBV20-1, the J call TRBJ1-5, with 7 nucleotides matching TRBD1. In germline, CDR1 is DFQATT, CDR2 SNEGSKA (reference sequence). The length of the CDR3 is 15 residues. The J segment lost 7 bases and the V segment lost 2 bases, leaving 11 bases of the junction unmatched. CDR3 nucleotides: TGCAGTGCTAGACCGCAGGGGGATTTAGGACAGCCCCAGCATTTT. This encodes CSARPQGDLGQPQHF.

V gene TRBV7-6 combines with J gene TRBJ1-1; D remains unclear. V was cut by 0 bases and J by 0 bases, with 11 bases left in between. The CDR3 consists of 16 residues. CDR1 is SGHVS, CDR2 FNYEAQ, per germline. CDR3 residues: CASSLASGQLNTEAFF. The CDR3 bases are TGTGCCAGCAGCTTAGCGAGTGGTCAGTTGAACACTGAAGCTTTCTTT.

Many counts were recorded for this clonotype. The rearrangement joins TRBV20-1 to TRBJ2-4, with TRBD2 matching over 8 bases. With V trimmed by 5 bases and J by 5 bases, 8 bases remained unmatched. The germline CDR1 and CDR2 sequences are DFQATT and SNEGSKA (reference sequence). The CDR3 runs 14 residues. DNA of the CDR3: TGCAGTGCTTCTCGCGGGGGGCCCGAAAACATTCAGTACTTC. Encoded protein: CSASRGGPENIQYF.

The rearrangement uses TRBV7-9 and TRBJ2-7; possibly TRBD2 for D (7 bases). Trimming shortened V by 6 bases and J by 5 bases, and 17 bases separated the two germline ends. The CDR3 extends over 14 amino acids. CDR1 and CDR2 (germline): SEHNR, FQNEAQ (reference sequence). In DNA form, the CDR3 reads TGTGCCAGCAGACCGAGGGGGGGAGTCCACGAGCAGTACTTC. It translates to CASRPRGGVHEQYF.

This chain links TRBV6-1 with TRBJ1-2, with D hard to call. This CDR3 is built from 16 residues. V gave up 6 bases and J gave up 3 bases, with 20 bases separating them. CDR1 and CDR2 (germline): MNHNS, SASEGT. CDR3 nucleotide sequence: TGTGCCAGCAGCCGATCCTTCCGGAATGACGACTATGGCTACACCTTC. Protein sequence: CASSRSFRNDDYGYTF.